The T cell receptor beta chain under discussion was sequenced for a study of cytomegalovirus exposure and HLA in healthy donors. About the study: An early release of data contained 75 million to 90 million unique TCRs, which came from HLA-typed donors.

Points on this clone: Antigen unknown.

The study ran its PCR with 60 Vbeta and 13 Jbeta primers. This table comes from immunoSEQ multiplex PCR, and its TCRdb copy is limited to in-frame clones, with some not included. The table shows about 77,000 clones, with 75% to 80% occurring only once. The CDR3 spans 14 residues. Germline assignment: CDR1 SEHNR and CDR2 FQNEAQ (reference sequence). The V end was cut by 3 bases, the J end by 1 base, with 8 bases between. Study-level points and caveats: Most TCR beta V segments were productive about 90% or about 30% of the time in an earlier analysis. According to a later analysis, most TCR beta chains associated with CMV appeared HLA-restricted. For most TCR sequences rarity was the rule, although some public TCRs occurred in many donors.

The source is a man aged 40-55 years in good health and CMV-seronegative. Input material: PBMCs. This chain joins TRBV7-9 and TRBJ2-3, with D perhaps matching TRBD2 (6 bases). CDR3 amino acids: CASSFSSGTDTQYF. In nucleotides, the CDR3 is TGTGCCAGCAGCTTTTCTAGCGGCACAGATACGCAGTATTTT.